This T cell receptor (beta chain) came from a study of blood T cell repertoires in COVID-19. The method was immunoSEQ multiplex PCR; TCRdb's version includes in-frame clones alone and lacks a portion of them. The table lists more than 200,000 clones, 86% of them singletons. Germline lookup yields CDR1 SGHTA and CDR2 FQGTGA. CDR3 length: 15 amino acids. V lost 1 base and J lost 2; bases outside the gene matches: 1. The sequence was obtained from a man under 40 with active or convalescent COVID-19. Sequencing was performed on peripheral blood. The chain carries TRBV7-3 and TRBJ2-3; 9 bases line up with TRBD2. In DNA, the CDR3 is TGTGCCAGCAGCTTAATAGCGGGGGTCACAGATACGCAGTATTTT. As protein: CASSLIAGVTDTQYF.